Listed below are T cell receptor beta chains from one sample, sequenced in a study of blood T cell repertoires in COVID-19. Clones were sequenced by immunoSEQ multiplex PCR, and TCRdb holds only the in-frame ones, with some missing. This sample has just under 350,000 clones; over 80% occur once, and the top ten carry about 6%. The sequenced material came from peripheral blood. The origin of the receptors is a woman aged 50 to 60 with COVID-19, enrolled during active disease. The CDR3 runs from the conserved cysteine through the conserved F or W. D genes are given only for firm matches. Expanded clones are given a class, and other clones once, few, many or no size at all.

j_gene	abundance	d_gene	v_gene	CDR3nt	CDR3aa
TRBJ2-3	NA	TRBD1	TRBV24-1	TGTGCCACCAGTGACACAGGGGGCCGCACAGATACGCAGTATTTT	CATSDTGGRTDTQYF
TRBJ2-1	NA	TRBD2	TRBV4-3	TGCGCCAGCAGCCAAGGTGGACTAGCGGGAGACAATGAGCAGTTCTTC	CASSQGGLAGDNEQFF
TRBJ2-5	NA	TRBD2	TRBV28	TGTGCCAGCAGTGCTCCGACTAGCGGGAGGCTAGAGACCCAGTACTTC	CASSAPTSGRLETQYF
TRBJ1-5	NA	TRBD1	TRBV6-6	TGTGCCAGCAGTCCCGGACAGGGGGATCAGCCCCAGCATTTT	CASSPGQGDQPQHF
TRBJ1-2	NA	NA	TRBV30	TGTGCCTGGACCCACTCTCCCCGGGCAGCGGGCGTCTATGGCTACACCTTC	CAWTHSPRAAGVYGYTF
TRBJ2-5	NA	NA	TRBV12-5	TGTGCTAGTGGTTTGGTATTTCGGCAGGGACAAGAGACCCAGTACTTC	CASGLVFRQGQETQYF
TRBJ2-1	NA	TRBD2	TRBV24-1	TGTGCCACCAGTGAACAGGGACTAGCGGGAGGGGGAGAGCAGTTCTTC	CATSEQGLAGGGEQFF
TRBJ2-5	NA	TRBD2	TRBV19	TGTGCCAGTAGTCCACGACTAGCGTCGATACAAGAGACCCAGTACTTC	CASSPRLASIQETQYF
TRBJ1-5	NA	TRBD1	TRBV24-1	TGTGCCACCAGTGACCCGACAGGGATTGATCAGCCCCAGCATTTT	CATSDPTGIDQPQHF
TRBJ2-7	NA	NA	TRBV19	TGTGCCAGTAGTTTAATGACAGGCGAGCAGTACTTC	CASSLMTGEQYF
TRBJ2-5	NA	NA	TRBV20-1	TGCAGTGCTAGTTCCTACCCTCGGACATCCGTAGAGACCCAGTACTTC	CSASSYPRTSVETQYF
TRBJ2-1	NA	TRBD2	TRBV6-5	TGTGCCAGCAGCGACTCAGGACTAGCGCGTAATGAGCAGTTCTTC	CASSDSGLARNEQFF
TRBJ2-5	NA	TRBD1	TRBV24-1	TGTGCCACCAGTCTACAGGGGCAGTACCAAGAGACCCAGTACTTC	CATSLQGQYQETQYF
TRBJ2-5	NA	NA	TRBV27	TGTGCCAGCATCGGAGGGACCCCAGGGACCCAGTACTTC	CASIGGTPGTQYF
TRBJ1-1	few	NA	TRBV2	TGTGCCAGGTTACAAGCGGGAACCAACACTGAAGCTTTCTTT	CARLQAGTNTEAFF
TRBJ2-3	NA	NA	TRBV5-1	TGCGCCAGCAGCTCACTAGCAGCAAGTACAGATACGCAGTATTTT	CASSSLAASTDTQYF
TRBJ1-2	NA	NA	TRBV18	TGTGCCAGCTCACCACTGGCCCTACGGGGAAGAGGCTATGGCTACACCTTC	CASSPLALRGRGYGYTF
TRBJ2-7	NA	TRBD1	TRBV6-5	TGTGCCAGCAGTTACTCTACCGACAGGGATCGATACTTC	CASSYSTDRDRYF
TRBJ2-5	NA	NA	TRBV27	TGTGCCAGCAGCAAGCGGAGACAAGAGACCCAGTACTTC	CASSKRRQETQYF
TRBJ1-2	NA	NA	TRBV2	TGTGCCAGCAGTGAAGTGGAGGGTCATGGCTACACCTTC	CASSEVEGHGYTF
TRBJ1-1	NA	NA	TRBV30	TGTGCCTGGGTTGCGGTTTTAAGCACTGAAGCTTTCTTT	CAWVAVLSTEAFF
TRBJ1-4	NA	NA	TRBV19	TGTGCCAGTAGTAGTAAGGGGGAGACTGGAACTAATGAAAAACTGTTTTTT	CASSSKGETGTNEKLFF
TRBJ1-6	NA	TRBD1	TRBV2	TGTGCCAGCGGATGGGGGGGACAGGGTAACTCACCCCTCCACTTT	CASGWGGQGNSPLHF
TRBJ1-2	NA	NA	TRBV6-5	TGTGCCAGCAGCGGGGGGAGCTATGGCTACACCTTC	CASSGGSYGYTF
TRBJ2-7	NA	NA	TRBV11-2	TGTGCCAGCAGCTTGGGTAGCGGACACACCTACGAGCAGTACTTC	CASSLGSGHTYEQYF
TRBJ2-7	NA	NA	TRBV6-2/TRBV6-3	TGTGCCAGCAGTTACGTCGGTACGGGAGTCTACGAGCAGTACTTC	CASSYVGTGVYEQYF
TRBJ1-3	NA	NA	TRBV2	TGTGCCAGCACCGTGGTACCGAGCTCTGGAAACACCATATATTTT	CASTVVPSSGNTIYF
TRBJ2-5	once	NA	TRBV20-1	TGCAGTGCTAGTACGGCTAGCGTGGGACAAGAGACCCAGTACTTC	CSASTASVGQETQYF
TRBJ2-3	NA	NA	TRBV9	TGTGCCAGCAGCGTAGTAGCCGTGGGCACAGATACGCAGTATTTT	CASSVVAVGTDTQYF
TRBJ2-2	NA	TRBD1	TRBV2	TGTGCCAGCAGCAGACAGGGGTCCGGGGAGCTGTTTTTT	CASSRQGSGELFF
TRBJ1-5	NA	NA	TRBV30	TGTGCCTGGAGTGGGGCCTACAGAGACAATCAGCCCCAGCATTTT	CAWSGAYRDNQPQHF
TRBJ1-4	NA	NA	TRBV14	TGTGCCAGCAGCCAAGATCTGGGGGGGCGCAGCGGAAAACTGTTTTTT	CASSQDLGGRSGKLFF
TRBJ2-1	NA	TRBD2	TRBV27	TGTGCCAGCAGTTTATCGGGACTAGCGGGAACAAGCTCCTACAATGAGCAGTTCTTC	CASSLSGLAGTSSYNEQFF
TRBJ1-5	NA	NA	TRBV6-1	TGTGCCAGCAGTGAACCCCTCGGGACCCAGCATTTT	CASSEPLGTQHF
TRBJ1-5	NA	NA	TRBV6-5	TGTGCCAGCGGTCCGTACAGGGTCAATCAGCCCCAGCATTTT	CASGPYRVNQPQHF
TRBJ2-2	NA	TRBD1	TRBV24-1	TGTGCCACCAGTGGGGGACAGGGACACCCGAACACCGGGGAGCTGTTTTTT	CATSGGQGHPNTGELFF
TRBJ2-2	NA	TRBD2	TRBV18	TGTGCCAGCTCACCTCGGACTAGCGGGAACACCGGGGAGCTGTTTTTT	CASSPRTSGNTGELFF
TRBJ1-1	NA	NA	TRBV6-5	TGTGCCAGCAGTTACGGGGCTTCGGCTTTCTTT	CASSYGASAFF
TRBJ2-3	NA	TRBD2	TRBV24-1	TGTGCCACCAGTGACCCTTGGACTAGCGGGAGGAGGGATACGCAGTATTTT	CATSDPWTSGRRDTQYF
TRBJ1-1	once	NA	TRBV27	TGTGCCAGCAGTTCCTCACCGGTAGAAGCTTTCTTT	CASSSSPVEAFF
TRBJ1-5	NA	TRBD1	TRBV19	TGTGCCAGTAGAACCGGGACAGGCAATCAACCCCAGCATTTT	CASRTGTGNQPQHF
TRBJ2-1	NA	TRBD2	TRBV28	TGTGCCAGCAGTTCCTTAGCGGGAGGCTCCTACAATGAGCAGTTCTTC	CASSSLAGGSYNEQFF
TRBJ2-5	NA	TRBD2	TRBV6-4	TGTGCCAGCAGTGAAACTAGCGGGAGTTTAAAGACCCAGTACTTC	CASSETSGSLKTQYF
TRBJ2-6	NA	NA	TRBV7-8	TGTGCCAGCAGCTTAGAGGGGGCTGGGGCCAACGTCCTGACTTTC	CASSLEGAGANVLTF
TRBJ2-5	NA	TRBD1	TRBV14	TGTGCCAGCAGCCCGAGACAGGGAAGAAGGGTTGTGGAGACCCAGTACTTC	CASSPRQGRRVVETQYF
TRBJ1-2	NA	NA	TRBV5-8	TGTGCCAGCAGCTTGGGGCGGGGTATCACTAACTATGGCTACACCTTC	CASSLGRGITNYGYTF
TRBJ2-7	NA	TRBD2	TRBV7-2	TGTGCCAGCAGCTTAGCGACTAGCGGTGCCGAGCAGTACTTC	CASSLATSGAEQYF
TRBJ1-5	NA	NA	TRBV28	TGTGCCAGCAGTTTACACCAGGGATATAGCAATCAGCCCCAGCATTTT	CASSLHQGYSNQPQHF
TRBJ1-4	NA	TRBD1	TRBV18	TGTGCCAGCTCACCTCTTGCCGGGACAGGGGTAACACTGTTTTTT	CASSPLAGTGVTLFF
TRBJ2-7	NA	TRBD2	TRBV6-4	TGTGCCAGGTCAGGGGTACTAGCGGGAGTGGCCCGCTACGAGCAGTACTTC	CARSGVLAGVARYEQYF
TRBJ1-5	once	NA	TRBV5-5	TGTGCCAGCAGCTTTGGACAACCCGATCAGCCCCAGCATTTT	CASSFGQPDQPQHF
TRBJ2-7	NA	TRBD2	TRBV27	TGTGCCAGCAGTCCCCTAGCGGGAGGGGAGTACGAGCAGTACTTC	CASSPLAGGEYEQYF
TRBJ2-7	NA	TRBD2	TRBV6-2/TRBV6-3	TGTGCCAGCAGTCGGCCTTGGGAGGGGCCCCCCTACGAGCAGTACTTC	CASSRPWEGPPYEQYF
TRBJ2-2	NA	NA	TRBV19	TGTGCCAGTAGTCCCGGACTGCCTAACACCGGGGAGCTGTTTTTT	CASSPGLPNTGELFF
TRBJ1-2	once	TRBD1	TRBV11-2	TGTGCCAGCAGCTTAGTAAGAGGGGGCCCCTATGGCTACACCTTC	CASSLVRGGPYGYTF
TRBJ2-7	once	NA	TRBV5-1	TGCGCCAGCAGCTTTAGCAGGGGCTCCTACGAGCAGTACTTC	CASSFSRGSYEQYF
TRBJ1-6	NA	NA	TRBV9	TGTGCCAGCAGCGTAGTCCCGTCAGTTAATAATTCACCCCTCCACTTT	CASSVVPSVNNSPLHF
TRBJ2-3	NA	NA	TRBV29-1	TGCAGCGTTTTGGGGCCGCCGGATACGCAGTATTTT	CSVLGPPDTQYF
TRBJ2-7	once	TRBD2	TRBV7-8	TGTGCCAGCAGCCCGGTGACTAGCGGATACTACGAGCAGTACTTC	CASSPVTSGYYEQYF